The 3 T cell receptor beta chains reported below all come from one sample, sequenced in a study of CD8 T cells in ankylosing spondylitis. One entry per CDR3 protein, called by TCRdb with MiXCR from the 5' RACE reads. The sample shows just over 150,000 distinct CDR3 sequences, about 17% of them seen only once. Material for sequencing was blood, either unsorted or a sorted T cell fraction (not recorded which). The receptors come from a male donor with ankylosing spondylitis or in good health (not recorded which).

This clonotype has at least ten counts. The V and J genes are TRBV5-1 and TRBJ1-2, with 10 bases matching TRBD1. Trimming at V came to 0 bases and at J to 4 bases, leaving 0 bases not matched to a gene. From germline, CDR1 is SGHRS and CDR2 YFSETQ. This CDR3 has 14 amino acids. The CDR3 is CASSLGTGGYGYTF. CDR3 in DNA: TGCGCCAGCAGCTTGGGGACAGGGGGCTATGGCTACACCTTC.

This clonotype qualifies as medium-sized (0.01 to 0.1%). The rearrangement uses TRBV6-5 and TRBJ2-1, with 13 positions matching TRBD2. Trimming removed 7 bases from V and 0 bases from J; junction bases left unmatched: 12. This CDR3 has 19 residues. Germline V gene lookup returns CDR1 MNHEY and CDR2 SVGAGI. CDR3 DNA sequence: TGTGCCAGCACCCAGTTGACTAGCGGGAGGACCAGCTCCTACAATGAGCAGTTCTTC. Translation gives CASTQLTSGRTSSYNEQFF.

This clonotype showed up just a few times. The rearrangement uses TRBV14 and TRBJ2-1; 7 bases match TRBD2. With V trimmed by 5 bases and J by 5 bases, 3 bases remained unmatched. The CDR3 has 13 amino acids. The germline V gene has CDR1 SGHDN and CDR2 FVKESK. CDR3 sequence (DNA): TGTGCCAGCAGCTTCCGGGAGGACAATGAGCAGTTCTTC. Its translation is CASSFREDNEQFF.